This is a list of T cell receptor beta chains from one sample in a study of blood T cell repertoires in COVID-19. Repertoires were generated with immunoSEQ multiplex PCR, while TCRdb's copy carries only in-frame clones and drops some. The profile shows 80,000 or so clones, about 80% of them singletons. The sample was peripheral blood. These receptors all come from a man in his forties or fifties with active or convalescent COVID-19. Each CDR3 is given with its conserved first and last residue. The order of the fields is D gene, J gene, clone size, V gene, CDR3 protein, CDR3 DNA. The D gene is left open where the match is weak. Clone size is stated in some rows and not others, as once, few, many or a class when expanded.

.	TRBJ2-3	.	TRBV27	CASRMESTDTQYF	TGTGCCAGCCGGATGGAGAGCACAGATACGCAGTATTTT
TRBD1	TRBJ2-1	.	TRBV5-1	CASSLGTGGNEQFF	TGCGCCAGCAGCTTGGGGACAGGGGGAAATGAGCAGTTCTTC
.	TRBJ2-2	.	TRBV5-4	CASSRNGQDTGELFF	TGTGCCAGCAGCCGTAACGGACAAGACACCGGGGAGCTGTTTTTT
.	TRBJ1-4	.	TRBV10-3	CAISSEGGLNEKLFF	TGTGCCATCAGTTCCGAGGGGGGGCTTAATGAAAAACTGTTTTTT
.	TRBJ2-3	.	TRBV29-1	CSVGVGTSTDTQYF	TGCAGCGTTGGTGTAGGGACTAGCACAGATACGCAGTATTTT
.	TRBJ2-3	.	TRBV4-1	CASSQAPRRDTQYF	TGCGCCAGCAGCCAAGCTCCGCGGAGGGATACGCAGTATTTT
.	TRBJ2-5	once	TRBV3-1/TRBV3-2	CASSQGGAGRATQYF	TGTGCCAGCAGCCAAGGAGGAGCGGGCCGCGCGACCCAGTACTTC
.	TRBJ2-1	.	TRBV5-4	CASSRGGGQSSYNEQFF	TGTGCCAGCAGCAGAGGGGGGGGCCAAAGCTCCTACAATGAGCAGTTCTTC
.	TRBJ2-3	.	TRBV10-3	CAISAGTGTDTQYF	TGTGCCATCAGTGCAGGAACAGGCACAGATACGCAGTATTTT
.	TRBJ1-2	.	TRBV20-1	CSAARGAGYTF	TGCAGTGCTGCCCGTGGGGCTGGCTACACCTTC
TRBD2	TRBJ2-2	once	TRBV19	CASRLAGTGELFF	TGTGCCAGCCGACTAGCGGGCACCGGGGAGCTGTTTTTT
TRBD1	TRBJ2-7	.	TRBV10-3	CAITTQGVMDEQYF	TGTGCCATCACAACGCAGGGGGTGATGGACGAGCAGTACTTC
.	TRBJ1-5	few	TRBV28	CASSTLTGYQPQHF	TGTGCCAGCAGTACACTCACAGGGTACCAGCCCCAGCATTTT
TRBD1	TRBJ2-7	.	TRBV2	CARGTGPYEQYF	TGTGCCAGAGGGACAGGGCCCTACGAGCAGTACTTC
.	TRBJ2-7	few	TRBV4-2	CASSQEGAREQYF	TGTGCCAGCAGCCAAGAGGGAGCCCGCGAGCAGTACTTC
TRBD1	TRBJ2-3	.	TRBV5-1	CASSYPRGQVFADTQYF	TGCGCCAGCAGTTACCCCCGCGGACAGGTCTTCGCAGATACGCAGTATTTT
.	TRBJ1-1	.	TRBV6-6	CASSYRREQAFF	TGTGCCAGCAGTTATCGCCGGGAGCAAGCTTTCTTT
TRBD1	TRBJ2-7	.	TRBV18	CASSQQLTGGDDEQYF	TGTGCCAGCTCACAACAATTGACAGGGGGTGACGACGAGCAGTACTTC
TRBD2	TRBJ2-1	.	TRBV6-5	CASRPSGGAFNEQFF	TGTGCCAGCAGACCAAGCGGGGGGGCTTTCAATGAGCAGTTCTTC
TRBD2	TRBJ2-3	.	TRBV24-1	CATSDQRGGTDTQYF	TGTGCCACCAGTGACCAGCGGGGGGGCACAGATACGCAGTATTTT
.	TRBJ1-1	.	TRBV30	CAWSVWAWGDPNTEAFF	TGTGCCTGGAGTGTATGGGCGTGGGGGGACCCGAACACTGAAGCTTTCTTT
.	TRBJ1-4	.	TRBV3-1/TRBV3-2	CASSQGAPTREKLFF	TGTGCCAGCAGCCAAGGGGCTCCCACACGGGAAAAACTGTTTTTT
.	TRBJ2-1	.	TRBV7-3	CASSISSGEQFF	TGTGCCAGCAGTATTAGCAGTGGAGAGCAGTTCTTC
.	TRBJ1-1	.	TRBV10-1	CASRRDMNTEAFF	TGCGCCAGCAGAAGGGACATGAACACTGAAGCTTTCTTT
.	TRBJ2-3	.	TRBV10-1	CASSGSSGTQYF	TGCGCCAGCAGTGGTAGCTCTGGTACGCAGTATTTT
TRBD2	TRBJ2-1	.	TRBV11-3	CASSLDWDGGRNEQFF	TGTGCCAGCAGCTTAGATTGGGACGGGGGGAGGAATGAGCAGTTCTTC
.	TRBJ1-3	.	TRBV2	CASSEEARGNTIYF	TGTGCCAGCAGTGAGGAGGCAAGAGGAAACACCATATATTTT
.	TRBJ2-1	.	TRBV11-2	CASSLDRGGGAYNEQFF	TGTGCCAGCAGCTTAGATCGGGGCGGGGGCGCCTACAATGAGCAGTTCTTC
.	TRBJ2-3	.	TRBV13	CASSLGWASVSTDTQYF	TGTGCCAGCAGCTTAGGATGGGCTAGCGTTAGCACAGATACGCAGTATTTT
.	TRBJ1-1	.	TRBV6-5	CASSPPGTLNTEAFF	TGTGCCAGCAGTCCCCCCGGGACACTTAACACTGAAGCTTTCTTT
TRBD2	TRBJ2-1	.	TRBV7-3	CASSPTRGGGANEQFF	TGTGCCAGCAGCCCGACCCGAGGCGGGGGGGCGAATGAGCAGTTCTTC
TRBD2	TRBJ2-3	once	TRBV5-4	CASSLRLAGPTDTQYF	TGTGCCAGCAGCTTGAGGCTAGCGGGGCCCACAGATACGCAGTATTTT
.	TRBJ1-6	.	TRBV10-1	CASSERLGDSPLHF	TGCGCCAGCAGTGAGCGATTAGGGGATTCACCCCTCCACTTT
.	TRBJ2-1	few	TRBV5-1	CASSAMGGSYNEQFF	TGCGCCAGCAGCGCGATGGGGGGCTCCTACAATGAGCAGTTCTTC
TRBD1	TRBJ2-5	.	TRBV7-8	CASSPRQGPSQTQYF	TGTGCCAGCAGCCCACGACAGGGGCCCTCTCAGACCCAGTACTTC
TRBD1	TRBJ1-2	few	TRBV6-4	CASSDSNRQGNYGYTF	TGTGCCAGCAGTGACTCGAACCGACAGGGGAACTATGGCTACACCTTC
.	TRBJ1-3	.	TRBV7-2	CASSPGRERNTIYF	TGTGCCAGCAGCCCCGGGAGAGAAAGAAACACCATATATTTT
TRBD1	TRBJ1-2	few	TRBV20-1	CIPGTGGGYTF	TGCATTCCTGGGACAGGTGGTGGCTACACCTTC
.	TRBJ2-1	.	TRBV11-2	CASSLDYGGEYNEQFF	TGTGCCAGCAGCTTAGATTACGGGGGTGAATACAATGAGCAGTTCTTC
.	TRBJ2-7	.	TRBV28	CASSFPGHNYEQYF	TGTGCCAGCAGCTTCCCGGGACACAACTACGAGCAGTACTTC
TRBD1	TRBJ1-5	.	TRBV19	CASRSRGRGGNQPQHF	TGTGCCAGTAGATCCAGGGGGCGCGGAGGCAATCAGCCCCAGCATTTT
TRBD1	TRBJ1-2	few	TRBV6-4	CASSVDGQGAPAFGYGYTF	TGTGCCAGCAGTGTCGATGGACAGGGGGCTCCCGCCTTTGGCTATGGCTACACCTTC
TRBD1	TRBJ2-5	.	TRBV11-2	CASSSGTGKTETQYF	TGTGCCAGCAGCTCAGGGACAGGGAAGACAGAGACCCAGTACTTC
.	TRBJ2-3	.	TRBV4-3	CASSPLLDEGSTDTQYF	TGCGCCAGCAGCCCCCTATTGGACGAGGGTTCCACAGATACGCAGTATTTT
TRBD1	TRBJ2-1	.	TRBV7-9	CASSSRTGGGDEQFF	TGTGCCAGCAGCTCCCGGACAGGGGGAGGCGATGAGCAGTTCTTC
TRBD1	TRBJ2-7	many	TRBV6-5	CASRTWTGSYEQYF	TGTGCCAGCAGGACCTGGACAGGGTCCTACGAGCAGTACTTC
.	TRBJ1-2	.	TRBV9	CASSERGVASNYGYTF	TGTGCCAGCAGCGAAAGAGGAGTAGCCTCTAACTATGGCTACACCTTC
.	TRBJ2-5	.	TRBV30	CAWSVLETQYF	TGTGCCTGGAGTGTACTCGAGACCCAGTACTTC
.	TRBJ2-7	.	TRBV4-1	CASSQDQIRGPRAYEQYF	TGCGCCAGCAGCCAAGATCAAATTAGAGGGCCACGAGCCTACGAGCAGTACTTC
.	TRBJ2-7	.	TRBV27	CASSLTPPGQPGYEQYF	TGTGCCAGCAGTCTAACCCCTCCGGGACAACCAGGCTACGAGCAGTACTTC
TRBD1	TRBJ2-2	few	TRBV2	CASSEVGTGIFAGELFF	TGTGCCAGCAGTGAAGTTGGGACAGGGATCTTCGCCGGGGAGCTGTTTTTT
TRBD1	TRBJ1-5	.	TRBV10-3	CAISEEDRVNQPQHF	TGTGCCATCAGTGAGGAGGACAGGGTCAATCAGCCCCAGCATTTT
.	TRBJ2-5	.	TRBV18	CASSSGGRYMETQYF	TGTGCCAGCTCATCGGGGGGCCGGTATATGGAGACCCAGTACTTC
TRBD2	TRBJ2-3	.	TRBV6-4	CASRDLAGGTDTQYF	TGTGCCAGCAGGGATCTAGCGGGGGGCACAGATACGCAGTATTTT
TRBD1	TRBJ1-5	.	TRBV6-5	CASSYGTGRQPQHF	TGTGCCAGCAGTTACGGGACAGGAAGGCAGCCCCAGCATTTT
TRBD1	TRBJ2-1	.	TRBV11-3	CASSSGQGNNEQFF	TGTGCCAGCAGCTCGGGACAGGGGAATAATGAGCAGTTCTTC
.	TRBJ1-1	.	TRBV6-4	CASSARLNTEAFF	TGTGCCAGCAGTGCCCGGTTGAACACTGAAGCTTTCTTT